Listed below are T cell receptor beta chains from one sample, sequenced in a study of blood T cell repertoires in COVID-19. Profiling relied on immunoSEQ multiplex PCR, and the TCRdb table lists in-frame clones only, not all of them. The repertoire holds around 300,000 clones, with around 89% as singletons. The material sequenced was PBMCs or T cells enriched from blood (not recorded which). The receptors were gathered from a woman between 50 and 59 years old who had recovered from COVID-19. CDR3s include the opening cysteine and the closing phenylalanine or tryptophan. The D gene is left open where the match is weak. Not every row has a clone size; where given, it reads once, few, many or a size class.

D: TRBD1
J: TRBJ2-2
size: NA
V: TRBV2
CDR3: CASRPGQGAGTGELFF
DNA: TGTGCCAGCAGACCGGGACAGGGGGCGGGTACCGGGGAGCTGTTTTTT

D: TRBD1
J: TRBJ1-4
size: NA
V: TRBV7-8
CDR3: CASSLGDRDNEKLFF
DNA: TGTGCCAGCAGCTTAGGCGACAGGGACAATGAAAAACTGTTTTTT

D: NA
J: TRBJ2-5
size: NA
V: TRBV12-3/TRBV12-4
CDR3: CASSPGTETQYF
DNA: TGTGCCAGCAGCCCAGGGACTGAGACCCAGTACTTC

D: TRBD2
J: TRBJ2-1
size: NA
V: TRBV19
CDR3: CASTDSGVSSYNEQFF
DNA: TGTGCCAGTACCGATAGCGGGGTGAGCTCCTACAATGAGCAGTTCTTC

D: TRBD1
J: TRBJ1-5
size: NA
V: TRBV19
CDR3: CASTDRGPYSNQPQHF
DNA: TGTGCCAGTACCGACAGGGGGCCTTATAGCAATCAGCCCCAGCATTTT

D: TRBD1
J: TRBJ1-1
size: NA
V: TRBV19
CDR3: CASSPRQGNTEAFF
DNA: TGTGCCAGTAGTCCGAGACAGGGGAACACTGAAGCTTTCTTT

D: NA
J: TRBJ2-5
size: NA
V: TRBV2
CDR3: CASSEQGTVLSETQYF
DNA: TGTGCCAGCAGTGAACAGGGGACCGTACTTTCCGAGACCCAGTACTTC

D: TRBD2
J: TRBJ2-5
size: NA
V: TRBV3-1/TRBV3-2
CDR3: CASSQDTGGRETQYF
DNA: TGTGCCAGCAGCCAAGATACGGGGGGAAGGGAGACCCAGTACTTC

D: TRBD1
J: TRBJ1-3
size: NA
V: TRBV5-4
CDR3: CASSSGTASGNTIYF
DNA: TGTGCCAGCAGTTCCGGGACAGCTTCTGGAAACACCATATATTTT

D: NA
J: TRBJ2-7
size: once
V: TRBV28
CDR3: CASSFLARIYEQYF
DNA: TGTGCCAGCAGTTTCCTAGCGAGAATCTACGAGCAGTACTTC

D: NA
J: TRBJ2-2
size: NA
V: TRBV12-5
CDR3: CASGLVIGRNTGELFF
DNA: TGTGCTAGTGGTTTGGTAATTGGCAGGAACACCGGGGAGCTGTTTTTT

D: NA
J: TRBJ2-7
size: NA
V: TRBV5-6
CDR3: CASSLGAEQYF
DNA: TGTGCCAGCAGCTTGGGGGCCGAGCAGTACTTC

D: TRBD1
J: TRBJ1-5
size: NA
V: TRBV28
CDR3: CASSAGGRGLFQPQHF
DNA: TGTGCCAGCTCCGCCGGGGGCAGGGGGCTGTTTCAGCCCCAGCATTTT

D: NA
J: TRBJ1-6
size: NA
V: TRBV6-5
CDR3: CASSYSREAPNSPLHF
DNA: TGTGCCAGCAGTTACTCGAGAGAGGCTCCTAATTCACCCCTCCACTTT

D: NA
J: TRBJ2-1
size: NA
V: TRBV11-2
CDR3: CASSPQGLGPYNEQFF
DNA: TGTGCCAGCAGCCCCCAGGGACTCGGGCCCTACAATGAGCAGTTCTTC

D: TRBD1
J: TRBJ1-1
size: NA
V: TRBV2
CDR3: CASKGQGGRRTEAFF
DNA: TGTGCCAGCAAAGGACAGGGTGGAAGACGGACTGAAGCTTTCTTT

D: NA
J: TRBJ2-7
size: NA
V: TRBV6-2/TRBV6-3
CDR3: CASSYIRERSYEQYF
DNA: TGTGCCAGCAGTTACATTCGGGAGCGGTCCTACGAGCAGTACTTC

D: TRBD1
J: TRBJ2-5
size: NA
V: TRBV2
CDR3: CASSLTGARETQYF
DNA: TGTGCCAGCAGTCTAACAGGGGCCCGGGAGACCCAGTACTTC

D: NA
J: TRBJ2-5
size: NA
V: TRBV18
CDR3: CASSRGSETQYF
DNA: TGTGCCAGCTCTCGAGGCTCGGAGACCCAGTACTTC

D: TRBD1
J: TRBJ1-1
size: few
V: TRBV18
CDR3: CASSLTDRGNTEAFF
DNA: TGTGCCAGCTCACTGACGGACAGGGGGAACACTGAAGCTTTCTTT

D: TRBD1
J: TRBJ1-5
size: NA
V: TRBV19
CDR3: CASSIDLGTGAHQPQHF
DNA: TGTGCCAGTAGTATAGATCTTGGGACAGGGGCCCATCAGCCCCAGCATTTT

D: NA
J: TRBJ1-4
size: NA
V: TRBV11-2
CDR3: CASSLITENEKLFF
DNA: TGTGCCAGCAGCTTAATCACAGAGAATGAAAAACTGTTTTTT

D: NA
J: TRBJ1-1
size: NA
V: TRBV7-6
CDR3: CASNLKRSEAFF
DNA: TGTGCCAGCAACCTAAAGAGGTCGGAAGCTTTCTTT

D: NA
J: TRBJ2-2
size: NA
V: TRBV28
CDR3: CASRRTGSHTGELFF
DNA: TGTGCCAGCAGGCGAACAGGGTCACACACCGGGGAGCTGTTTTTT

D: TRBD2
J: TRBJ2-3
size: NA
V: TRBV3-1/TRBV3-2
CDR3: CASSRWLAGPTDTQYF
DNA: TGTGCCAGCAGCCGGTGGCTAGCGGGACCCACAGATACGCAGTATTTT

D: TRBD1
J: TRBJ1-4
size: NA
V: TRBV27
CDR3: CASSLYLPGQEGEKLFF
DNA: TGTGCCAGCAGTTTATACCTCCCGGGACAGGAGGGCGAAAAACTGTTTTTT

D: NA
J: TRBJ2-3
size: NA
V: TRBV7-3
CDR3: CASSRGGPTGDTQYF
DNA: TGTGCCAGCAGCCGGGGAGGACCAACCGGAGATACGCAGTATTTT

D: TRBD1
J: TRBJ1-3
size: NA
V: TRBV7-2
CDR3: CASSFQTGDSGNTIYF
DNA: TGTGCCAGCAGCTTCCAGACAGGGGACTCTGGAAACACCATATATTTT

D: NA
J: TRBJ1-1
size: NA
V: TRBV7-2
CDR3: CASSLSKLGGGTEAFF
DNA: TGTGCCAGCAGCTTAAGTAAACTGGGGGGGGGCACTGAAGCTTTCTTT

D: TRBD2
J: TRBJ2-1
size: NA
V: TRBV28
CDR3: CASRATSGRGNEQFF
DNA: TGTGCCAGCAGGGCTACTAGCGGGAGGGGCAATGAGCAGTTCTTC

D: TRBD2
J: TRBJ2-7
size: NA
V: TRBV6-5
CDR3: CASSLTSGYSYEQYF
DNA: TGTGCCAGCAGTTTGACTAGCGGGTACTCCTACGAGCAGTACTTC

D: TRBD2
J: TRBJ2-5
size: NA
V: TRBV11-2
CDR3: CASSPRLAGGQETQYF
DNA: TGTGCCAGCAGCCCGCGACTAGCGGGAGGTCAAGAGACCCAGTACTTC

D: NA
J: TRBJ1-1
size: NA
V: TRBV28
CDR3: CASSLETANTEAFF
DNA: TGTGCCAGCAGTTTGGAGACAGCCAACACTGAAGCTTTCTTT

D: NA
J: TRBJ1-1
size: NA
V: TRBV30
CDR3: CAWSSGRGGSTEAFF
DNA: TGTGCCTGGAGTTCGGGACGGGGGGGGAGCACTGAAGCTTTCTTT

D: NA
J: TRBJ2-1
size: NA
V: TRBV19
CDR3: CASSQRDEQFF
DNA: TGTGCCAGTTCCCAACGCGATGAGCAGTTCTTC

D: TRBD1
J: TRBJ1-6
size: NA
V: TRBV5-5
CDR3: CASSLIRQGEWSYNSPLHF
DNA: TGTGCCAGCAGCTTGATTAGACAGGGGGAGTGGTCCTATAATTCACCCCTCCACTTT

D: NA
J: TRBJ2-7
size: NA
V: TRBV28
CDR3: CATGGTYEQYF
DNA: TGTGCCACCGGAGGGACCTACGAGCAGTACTTC

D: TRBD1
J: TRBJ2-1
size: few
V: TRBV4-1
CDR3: CASSQGDRGWPASYNEQFF
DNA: TGCGCCAGCAGCCAAGGAGACAGGGGGTGGCCGGCCTCCTACAATGAGCAGTTCTTC

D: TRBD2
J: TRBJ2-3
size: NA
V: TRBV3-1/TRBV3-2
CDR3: CASSPLAGQTDTQYF
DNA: TGTGCCAGCAGCCCTCTAGCGGGACAAACAGATACGCAGTATTTT

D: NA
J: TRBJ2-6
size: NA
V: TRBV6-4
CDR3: CASSAGQTGANVLTF
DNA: TGTGCCAGCAGCGCTGGACAGACTGGGGCCAACGTCCTGACTTTC